These 5 T cell receptor beta chains were sequenced from one sample in a study of blood T cell repertoires in COVID-19. Here immunoSEQ multiplex PCR was the method, and the copy in TCRdb shows in-frame clones only, minus some. The sample lists about 150,000 clones; about 90% were seen once. Sequencing used peripheral blood. The receptors stem from a man aged 50 to 59 with acute or convalescent COVID-19.

The rearrangement links TRBV7-9 to TRBJ1-6, with D hard to call. The V gene lost 5 bases and the J gene lost 7 bases, with 15 bases spanning the gap. CDR3 length: 15 amino acids. Germline CDR1 reads SEHNR; CDR2 reads FQNEAQ (reference sequence). The CDR3 sequence is CASSPPGSRNSPLHF. The CDR3 DNA sequence: TGTGCCAGCAGCCCTCCCGGGTCTCGAAATTCACCCCTCCACTTT.

The genes are TRBV19 and TRBJ2-5; 7 nucleotides line up with TRBD2. Per germline, CDR1 LNHDA and CDR2 SQIVND (reference sequence). CDR3 length: 14 amino acids. J gave up 5 bases and V 8 bases, and 11 bases lay outside the gene matches. CDR3 sequence: CASSTSVGGETQYF. Written as DNA, the CDR3 is TGTGCCAGTTCCACTAGCGTCGGGGGTGAGACCCAGTACTTC.

V is TRBV30 and J is TRBJ2-7; weak D call: TRBD2 (5 bases). V shed 3 bases and J shed 2 bases, with 14 bases lying between them. The germline V gene encodes CDR1 GTSNPN and CDR2 SVGIG (reference sequence). The CDR3 totals 14 residues. CDR3 nucleotides: TGTGCCTGGAGGACGGGATCAGTCCCCTACGAGCAGTACTTC. It encodes CAWRTGSVPYEQYF.

V and J are TRBV4-1 and TRBJ2-7, with TRBD2 matching over 10 bases. The CDR3 runs 15 residues. In germline, CDR1 is MGHRA, CDR2 YSYEKL. Germline trimming cut 2 bases from V and 3 bases from J; bases unmatched to any gene: 4. The CDR3 bases are TGCGCCAGCAGCCAAAGTCTAGCGGGGGACTACGAGCAGTACGTC. It translates to CASSQSLAGDYEQYV.

The V and J genes are TRBV27 and TRBJ1-2; TRBD1 aligns across 10 bases. Germline lookup yields CDR1 MNHEY and CDR2 SMNVEV (reference sequence). This CDR3 has 15 residues. V trimming: 3 bases; J trimming: 4 bases; junction bases outside the gene matches: 5. The CDR3 protein is CASSFAGQGSYGYTF. The DNA of the CDR3 is TGTGCCAGCAGTTTTGCGGGACAGGGGTCCTATGGCTACACCTTC.